The rows below give T cell receptor beta chains drawn from one sample of a study of control samples from healthy donors and cancer patients. Method: immunoSEQ multiplex PCR; TCRdb's copy keeps in-frame clones and lacks some. The profile shows roughly 130,000 clones, around 93% of them singletons. The specimen sequenced was PBMCs. Source of these receptors: a man aged 50 or older with head and neck cancer. Each CDR3 is given without its conserved first and last residue.

>TRBV7-3
ASSAGQYNEQF
>TRBV3-1/TRBV3-2
ASSQLTSGAGDTQY
>TRBV2
ASSERGTARGEKLF
>TRBV27
ASSTAGQGPGTEAF
>TRBV10-3
AISESVLSGTEAF
>TRBV12-5
ASGLPYLRGANYGYT
>TRBV30
AWGSGSASTDTQY
>TRBV2
ASTQDRPLYNEQF
>TRBV28
ASSLAFTARGGEQY
>TRBV18
ASSPVREDTQY
>TRBV30
AWNKGGSSYEQY
>TRBV5-6
ASSLVGGASEQY
>TRBV2
ASSEGLALLYYEQY
>TRBV6-5
ASSWTVNQPQH
>TRBV7-2
ASSSFINTGELF
>TRBV2
ASSDIWGETQY
>TRBV5-1
ASSPGGAQVEQF
>TRBV9
ASSVGYDTGELF
>TRBV7-2
ASSSSAGGEQF
>TRBV5-6
ASSLLRDIETLSGNTIY
>TRBV4-3
ASSPGGSGTDTQY
>TRBV5-4
ASSPTWELGTQY
>TRBV7-9
ASSVTLQETQY
>TRBV11-2
ASSPRGTSGESYEQY
>TRBV4-1
ASSLQGRAGYT
>TRBV5-6
ASSLAARGRHEQY
>TRBV6-4
ASSSNRGTIQY
>TRBV6-6
ASSYQRKGKETQY
>TRBV28
ASSFNGQGAYEQY
>TRBV5-3
ARSIDRCSYNEQF
>TRBV7-9
ASSLAYSLIHNEQF
>TRBV5-5
ASSLGSGVVGEKLF
>TRBV3-1/TRBV3-2
ASSRTFRTDGYT
>TRBV9
ASSVGQANYGYT
>TRBV9
ASSVVDGTVGYT
>TRBV2
ASRARGASYEQY
>TRBV28
ASRPGTDPFEQY
>TRBV7-9
ASSLGTGNSPLH
>TRBV5-1
ASSLWGYEQY
>TRBV23-1
ASVYREANTEAF
>TRBV7-2
ASSHRAPPAHQPQH